These 28 T cell receptor beta chains were all obtained from the same sample, sequenced in a study of cytomegalovirus exposure and HLA in healthy donors (dated 2017 in TCRdb). Library creation used the immunoSEQ multiplex PCR assay. The multiplex PCR relied on a mix of 60 forward primers for TCR Vbeta segments and 13 reverse primers for TCR Jbeta segments. Sourced from immuneACCESS, this table was stored by TCRdb with only in-frame sequences that have V and J called. A share of the clones is absent; for the studies checked, an unresolved V gene accounts for under half, and the remainder has no known explanation. The sample has approximately 130,000 clones on record, about 81% of them singletons. The ten largest make up less than 2% of the sample. The sequenced sample was PBMCs. Source of these receptors: a man in his forties in good health and CMV-seronegative.

The V and J genes are TRBV12-5 and TRBJ1-5; D gene unclear. V was clipped by 4 bases and J by 6 bases, with 4 bases between them. CDR3 length equals 11 residues. Germline V gives CDR1 LGHNT, CDR2 FRNRAP. CDR3 sequence reads: CASGYSQPQHF. CDR3 coding DNA: TGTGCTAGTGGTTATAGTCAGCCCCAGCATTTT.

The chain has TRBV7-9 and TRBJ2-5, with TRBD2 matching 9 bases. Germline loops: CDR1 SEHNR, CDR2 FQNEAQ (reference sequence). The length of the CDR3 is 17 residues. Trimming at V came to 1 base and at J to 5 bases, leaving 11 bases not matched to a gene. CDR3 amino acids: CASSLGVVAGGLETQYF. The CDR3 bases are TGTGCCAGCAGCTTAGGGGTTGTGGCGGGGGGGCTCGAGACCCAGTACTTC.

The chain carries TRBV28 and TRBJ1-5; D unresolved. The V gene's germline CDR1 is MDHEN and CDR2 SYDVKM. The CDR3 is 13 amino acids. V was pared by 5 bases and J by 2 bases, with 7 bases between. The CDR3 region is CASSPFRNQPQHF. DNA for the CDR3: TGTGCCAGCAGTCCCTTCCGCAATCAGCCCCAGCATTTT.

This clone was recorded once. The chain joins TRBV11-1 to TRBJ2-1, with D hard to call. V lost 1 base and J lost 7, with 8 bases in between. Germline CDR1 reads SGHAT; CDR2 reads FQDESV (reference sequence). The CDR3 extends over 13 amino acids. This chain's CDR3 is CASSLDPQNEQFF. For the CDR3, the DNA is TGTGCCAGCAGCTTAGATCCACAAAATGAGCAGTTCTTC.

V is TRBV2 and J is TRBJ2-5, with D maybe TRBD2 (5 bases). The germline gives CDR1 SNHLY, CDR2 FYNNEI. This CDR3 spans 13 amino acids. Between the trimmed V and J ends, which lost 8 bases and 1 base, there was a span of 11 bases. The DNA for the CDR3 is TGTGCCAGCCTCCGGGGAACCCAAGAGACCCAGTACTTC. Translation: CASLRGTQETQYF. The entire variable domain, with the rest obtained from reference TRBV2 and TRBJ2-5, is as follows: EPEVTQTPSHQVTQMGQEVILRCVPISNHLYFYWYRQILGQKVEFLVSFYNNEISEKSEIFDDQFSVERPDGSNFTLKIRSTKLEDSAMYFCASLRGTQETQYFGPGTRLLVL.

This chain joins TRBV7-9 and TRBJ2-2; TRBD2 is a possible D gene (6 bases). The CDR3 loop spans 15 amino acids. CDR1 is SEHNR, CDR2 FQNEAQ, per germline (reference sequence). Between the trimmed V and J ends, which lost 7 bases and 3 bases, there was a span of 15 bases. Written as DNA, the CDR3 is TGTGCCAGCACCGCACCACGGAGGGACACCGGGGAGCTGTTTTTT. This codes for CASTAPRRDTGELFF.

CDR3 protein: CAWRGQRNTEAFF. In DNA, the CDR3 is TGTGCCTGGAGAGGACAGAGGAACACTGAAGCTTTCTTT. The chain carries TRBV30 and TRBJ1-1; possibly TRBD1 for D (6 bases). This CDR3 spans 13 amino acids. V was cut by 3 bases and J by 1 base, with 9 bases left in between. The germline V gene encodes CDR1 GTSNPN and CDR2 SVGIG (reference sequence).

V gene TRBV19 combines with J gene TRBJ2-5; D may be TRBD2 (6 bases). Per germline, CDR1 LNHDA and CDR2 SQIVND (reference sequence). Trimming took off 3 bases at V and 5 bases at J, with 16 bases between the two ends. CDR3 size: 15 residues. The CDR3 region has the DNA TGTGCCAGTAGTATTACCCGACTAGGGGTGGAGACCCAGTACTTC. This translates into CASSITRLGVETQYF.

This chain links TRBV27 with TRBJ2-7; 9 positions agree with TRBD2. Germline V CDR1 and CDR2: MNHEY, SMNVEV (reference sequence). This CDR3 comprises 15 residues. V shed 2 bases and J 1 base; nucleotides not matched to a gene: 3. The CDR3 DNA reads TGTGCCAGCAGTTTAAAGCGGGGGGTTTCCTACGAGCAGTACTTC. Its protein is CASSLKRGVSYEQYF.

The chain recombines TRBV9 with TRBJ2-1, with TRBD2 matching over 13 bases. Trimming at V came to 0 bases and at J to 6 bases, leaving 9 bases not matched to a gene. The CDR3 length is 18 residues. Germline V gene lookup returns CDR1 SGDLS and CDR2 YYNGEE. CDR3 sequence reads: CASSVGLAGGALGNEQFF. DNA for the CDR3: TGTGCCAGCAGCGTAGGACTAGCGGGAGGCGCTTTGGGCAATGAGCAGTTCTTC.

J is TRBJ2-5 and V is TRBV5-1; TRBD1 aligns across 12 bases. The DNA end is more similar to TRBJ2-7, so the J call may be wrong. The germline CDR1 and CDR2 sequences are SGHRS and YFSETQ. The CDR3 extends over 14 amino acids. CDR3 DNA: TGCGCCAGCAGCTCCGGGACAGGGGGCGGCGAGCAGTACTTC. This sequence encodes CASSSGTGGGEQYF.

This clone showed up just a few times. CDR3 coding DNA: TGTGCCAGCAGTTTGAGAGGCGGGAGCTCCTACGAGCAGTACTTC. This encodes CASSLRGGSSYEQYF. The chain combines TRBV6-1 with TRBJ2-7; 7 positions match TRBD2. V lost 5 bases, J lost 0 bases, and 7 bases stayed unmatched. The CDR3 contains 15 residues. Germline CDR1 and CDR2: MNHNS and SASEGT.

This chain uses TRBV5-1 with TRBJ1-6, with a weak D call TRBD1 (5 bases). The CDR3 is made up of 16 amino acids. Trimming took 1 base from V and 6 from J, leaving 14 bases between them. Germline values: CDR1 SGHRS, CDR2 YFSETQ. Written as DNA, the CDR3 is TGCGCCAGCAGCTTGTTCGAAAAGGGGCTTAATTCACCCCTCCACTTT. Encoded protein: CASSLFEKGLNSPLHF.

The J gene is TRBJ1-2, the V gene TRBV28; 7 positions agree with TRBD1. Germline trimming cut 5 bases from V and 0 bases from J; bases unmatched to any gene: 6. The CDR3 sequence is 15 residues long. The germline gives CDR1 MDHEN, CDR2 SYDVKM. CDR3 protein: CASSAQGGANYGYTF. The CDR3 DNA reads TGTGCCAGCAGTGCCCAGGGGGGAGCTAACTATGGCTACACCTTC.

The V and J genes are TRBV9 and TRBJ1-2; tentatively, D is TRBD1 (5 bases). This CDR3 region has 12 residues. The V end lost 3 bases, the J end lost 6 bases, and 9 bases lay between the germline ends. CDR1 and CDR2 from the germline V gene are SGDLS and YYNGEE. CDR3 in DNA: TGTGCCAGCAGCGACAAGACAGATGGCTACACCTTC. Translating gives CASSDKTDGYTF.

The chain links TRBV4-1 to TRBJ2-5; 7 bases are shared with TRBD2. Germline loops: CDR1 MGHRA, CDR2 YSYEKL. This CDR3 has 15 residues. Losses at the gene ends were 1 base for V and 4 bases for J; bases not matched to a gene: 6. In nucleotides, the CDR3 is TGCGCCAGCAGCCAAGCTCGGACTAGTGGAGAGACCCAGTACTTC. Translated: CASSQARTSGETQYF.

The chain carries TRBV28 and TRBJ2-5; tentative D call: TRBD2 (6 bases). CDR3 length equals 15 residues. In germline, CDR1 is MDHEN, CDR2 SYDVKM. The germline V and J ends were trimmed by 6 bases and 0 bases, with 14 bases remaining between them. CDR3 amino acids: CASRSPTSNQETQYF. In nucleotides, the CDR3 is TGTGCCAGCAGAAGCCCTACTAGCAACCAAGAGACCCAGTACTTC.

The rearrangement uses TRBV27 and TRBJ1-3, with D possibly matching TRBD1 (5 bases). The germline CDR1 and CDR2 sequences are MNHEY and SMNVEV (reference sequence). V lost 4 bases and J 0 bases, leaving 7 bases between the germline ends. This CDR3 has 14 amino acids. In DNA form, the CDR3 reads TGTGCCAGCAGTTCAGACAGCTCTGGAAACACCATATATTTT. This sequence encodes CASSSDSSGNTIYF.

The chain couples TRBV7-9 to TRBJ1-4, with TRBD1 identical over 7 bases. J gave up 0 bases and V 2 bases, and 6 bases lay outside the gene matches. The CDR3 totals 17 residues. In germline, CDR1 is SEHNR, CDR2 FQNEAQ (reference sequence). The chain's CDR3 is CASSLWLGGATNEKLFF. The CDR3, as DNA: TGTGCCAGCAGCTTATGGTTAGGGGGCGCAACTAATGAAAAACTGTTTTTT.

The sample holds a few counts of this clone. This sample also contains other DNA sequences that code for the same CDR3. The chain couples TRBV5-1 to TRBJ2-3; 8 positions agree with TRBD1. This CDR3 is 14 amino acids long. Trimming cost V 3 bases and J 5 bases; bases outside gene matches: 5. Germline lookup yields CDR1 SGHRS and CDR2 YFSETQ. The CDR3 DNA is TGCGCCAGCAGCTCCGGACAGGGAGGAGATACGCAGTATTTT. Residues: CASSSGQGGDTQYF.

There are a few counts of this clone. The V gene is TRBV15, the J gene TRBJ1-1; no clear D gene. CDR1 and CDR2 (germline): LNHNV, YYDKDF (reference sequence). The germline V and J ends were trimmed by 5 bases and 3 bases, with 25 bases remaining between them. The CDR3 runs 18 residues. This chain's CDR3 is CATSATAWGGLRYTEAFF. The CDR3 nucleotides read TGTGCCACCAGCGCAACGGCCTGGGGAGGACTTAGGTACACTGAAGCTTTCTTT.

The V call is TRBV7-8, the J call TRBJ2-2, with TRBD2 matching 10 bases. This CDR3 region has 13 residues. CDR1 is SGHVS, CDR2 FQNEAQ, per germline. Trimming at V came to 7 bases and at J to 6 bases, leaving 2 bases not matched to a gene. The CDR3 protein is CASKRGGAGELFF. For the CDR3, the DNA is TGTGCCAGCAAGCGGGGGGGCGCCGGGGAGCTGTTTTTT.

The chain couples TRBV6-5 to TRBJ1-1, with D unresolved. The CDR3 extends over 14 amino acids. The germline V gene encodes CDR1 MNHEY and CDR2 SVGAGI. Trimming pared 7 bases from V and 0 bases from J, leaving 12 bases between. CDR3 residues: CASTEGLLNTEAFF. CDR3 coding DNA: TGTGCCAGCACCGAGGGCTTATTGAACACTGAAGCTTTCTTT.

Only a few counts were recorded for this clone. The gene calls are TRBV14 and TRBJ2-7; TRBD2 matches at 7 bases. V dropped 1 base and J dropped 6; count of bases not matched to a gene: 6. The CDR3 extends over 14 amino acids. CDR1 and CDR2 from the germline V gene are SGHDN and FVKESK. The CDR3 loop reads CASSQVYGGSEQYF. The CDR3 nucleotides read TGTGCCAGCAGCCAAGTCTACGGGGGGAGCGAGCAGTACTTC.

The chain joins TRBV6-5 to TRBJ1-6, with a possible D match to TRBD1 (6 bases). Trimming removed 6 bases from V and 7 bases from J, with 13 bases in between. Germline V lookup: CDR1 MNHEY, CDR2 SVGAGI. This CDR3 region has 14 residues. CDR3 bases: TGTGCCAGCAGCGTACAGGGTGGCAATTCACCCCTCCACTTT. Protein sequence: CASSVQGGNSPLHF.

This clone showed up just a few times. The V gene is TRBV18, the J gene TRBJ1-2, with 9 bases that match TRBD1. J lost 6 bases, V lost 4 bases, and 18 bases had no gene match. Germline V gene lookup returns CDR1 KGHSH and CDR2 LQKENI. This CDR3 is built from 18 residues. The CDR3 is CASSLSPPTGGDKDGYTF. Here the CDR3 DNA reads TGTGCCAGCTCACTATCCCCCCCAACAGGGGGCGACAAAGATGGCTACACCTTC.

The chain uses TRBV6-6 and TRBJ1-3, with a possible D match to TRBD1 (6 bases). There are 14 residues in the CDR3. The V end lost 7 bases, the J end lost 2 bases, and 12 bases lay between the germline ends. The V gene's germline CDR1 is MNHNY and CDR2 SVGAGI (reference sequence). Here the CDR3 DNA reads TGTGCCAGCAACGGATGGGGGCCTGGAAACACCATATATTTT. It codes for CASNGWGPGNTIYF.

The chain carries TRBV28 and TRBJ1-1; D unresolved. The V and J ends lost 1 base and 5 bases respectively, with 5 bases between them. This CDR3 has 12 amino acids. Germline V gives CDR1 MDHEN, CDR2 SYDVKM. The CDR3 nucleotides are TGTGCCAGCAGTTTATCACGGACTGAAGCTTTCTTT. It codes for CASSLSRTEAFF.